Presented here are 2 T cell receptor beta chains from one specimen sequenced in a study of neurological immune-mediated disorders (dated by TCRdb to about 2019). Library preparation used 5' RACE. Sequencing was carried out with an Illumina HiSeq 2500. TCRdb reworked the public reads: Q25 trimming with fastp, MiXCR clone assembly, productive beta chains retained. All rows with the same CDR3 protein become a single entry with the most common DNA and genes. The sample table lists about 59,000 distinct CDR3 sequences, 20% to 30% of them with a count of one. The ten largest clones capture 4.6% of the sample. What this sample's time point label stands for: technical triplicate 2. Sequenced sample: PBMCs. The receptors stem from a man aged 55 to 70 with HTLV-1-associated myelopathy (HAM/TSP).

At least ten counts were recorded for this clonotype. The chain is built from TRBV29-1 and TRBJ1-5; 7 bases agree with TRBD1. The germline V gene has CDR1 SQVTM and CDR2 ANQGSEA. The CDR3 runs 13 residues. In DNA form, the CDR3 reads TGCGGGGCAGGGGGAAATAGCAATCAGCCCCAGCATTTT. It specifies CGAGGNSNQPQHF.

This chain joins TRBV2 and TRBJ2-7; D tentatively fits TRBD1 or TRBD2 (5 bases each). The CDR3 runs to 11 residues. CDR1 and CDR2 from the germline V gene are SNHLY and FYNNEI. V lost 11 bases, J lost 5 bases, and 13 bases lay in between. CDR3 in amino acids: CAHRGPNEQYF. DNA for the CDR3: TGTGCCCACCGGGGACCAAACGAGCAGTACTTC.